The rows below give T cell receptor beta chains drawn from one sample of a study of cytomegalovirus exposure and HLA in healthy donors. The repertoire was sequenced with immunoSEQ multiplex PCR; TCRdb's copy has only in-frame clones and lacks some. Of approximately 80,000 clones listed, roughly 64% are singletons. Sequencing was done on a sample of PBMCs. These receptor sequences come from a middle-aged woman in good health and CMV-seropositive. The CDR3 runs from the conserved cysteine through the conserved F or W. A D gene is named only where the DNA matches it firmly. For some rows the clone size is stated as once, few or many, or as a class when expanded; others skip it.

cdr3_aa: CASSADPINEKLFF
cdr3_nt: TGTGCCAGCAGCGCAGATCCGATAAATGAAAAACTGTTTTTT
d_call: -
clone_size: -
j_call: TRBJ1-4
v_call: TRBV9

cdr3_aa: CAIREGGLAGGEQFF
cdr3_nt: TGTGCCATCAGAGAAGGGGGGCTAGCGGGAGGAGAGCAGTTCTTC
d_call: TRBD2
clone_size: -
j_call: TRBJ2-1
v_call: TRBV10-3

cdr3_aa: CASSPGTSGGNEQFF
cdr3_nt: TGCGCCAGCAGCCCGGGGACTAGCGGGGGCAATGAGCAGTTCTTC
d_call: TRBD2
clone_size: -
j_call: TRBJ2-1
v_call: TRBV5-1

cdr3_aa: CASSVSRDTEAFF
cdr3_nt: TGTGCCAGCAGTGTCTCCAGGGACACTGAAGCTTTCTTT
d_call: -
clone_size: -
j_call: TRBJ1-1
v_call: TRBV27

cdr3_aa: CASSLALAGSYNEQFF
cdr3_nt: TGTGCCAGCAGCTTAGCGCTCGCGGGGTCCTACAATGAGCAGTTCTTC
d_call: -
clone_size: -
j_call: TRBJ2-1
v_call: TRBV7-9

cdr3_aa: CASSFFPGLAGLFGTGELFF
cdr3_nt: TGTGCCAGCAGTTTCTTCCCCGGACTAGCGGGATTATTTGGCACCGGGGAGCTGTTTTTT
d_call: TRBD2
clone_size: -
j_call: TRBJ2-2
v_call: TRBV28

cdr3_aa: CASKTGGRVEAFF
cdr3_nt: TGTGCCAGTAAAACAGGGGGTCGCGTTGAAGCTTTCTTT
d_call: TRBD1
clone_size: -
j_call: TRBJ1-1
v_call: TRBV19

cdr3_aa: CASSLAGTDTQYF
cdr3_nt: TGTGCCAGCAGTTTAGCAGGGACAGATACGCAGTATTTT
d_call: -
clone_size: -
j_call: TRBJ2-3
v_call: TRBV28

cdr3_aa: CASSPGLANREQFF
cdr3_nt: TGTGCCAGCAGCCCGGGACTAGCAAACAGAGAGCAGTTCTTC
d_call: TRBD2
clone_size: -
j_call: TRBJ2-1
v_call: TRBV7-2

cdr3_aa: CASSDSNRNQPQHF
cdr3_nt: TGTGCCAGCAGTGACAGTAACCGCAATCAGCCCCAGCATTTT
d_call: -
clone_size: few
j_call: TRBJ1-5
v_call: TRBV28

cdr3_aa: CASSSLAGTEAFF
cdr3_nt: TGCGCCAGCAGTTCTCTAGCAGGCACTGAAGCTTTCTTT
d_call: -
clone_size: few
j_call: TRBJ1-1
v_call: TRBV10-2

cdr3_aa: CASRDPGHPHAEAFF
cdr3_nt: TGCGCCAGCAGGGATCCGGGACACCCCCACGCTGAAGCTTTCTTT
d_call: -
clone_size: -
j_call: TRBJ1-1
v_call: TRBV5-1

cdr3_aa: CASSSSPGTDSTDTQYF
cdr3_nt: TGCGCCAGCAGCTCCTCACCCGGGACAGATAGCACAGATACGCAGTATTTT
d_call: TRBD1
clone_size: -
j_call: TRBJ2-3
v_call: TRBV5-1

cdr3_aa: CASSQDDGAEAFF
cdr3_nt: TGCGCCAGCAGCCAAGATGATGGGGCCGAAGCTTTCTTT
d_call: -
clone_size: -
j_call: TRBJ1-1
v_call: TRBV4-3

cdr3_aa: CASRPVSGNYGYTF
cdr3_nt: TGTGCCAGCAGACCAGTATCGGGTAACTATGGCTACACCTTC
d_call: -
clone_size: -
j_call: TRBJ1-2
v_call: TRBV5-4

cdr3_aa: CASSPRVGRPNTGELFF
cdr3_nt: TGTGCCAGCAGCCCTCGCGTGGGGCGGCCGAACACCGGGGAGCTGTTTTTT
d_call: -
clone_size: few
j_call: TRBJ2-2
v_call: TRBV9

cdr3_aa: CASSLQGGVGYTF
cdr3_nt: TGTGCCAGCAGTTTACAAGGAGGAGTGGGCTACACCTTC
d_call: -
clone_size: -
j_call: TRBJ1-2
v_call: TRBV28